A selection of T cell receptor beta chains follows, all from one sample in a study of vaccination effects on CD4 cells after COVID-19. Sequencing was performed with immunoSEQ multiplex PCR; in TCRdb, only in-frame clones are kept and a portion is missing. The data contain 30,000 to 40,000 clones, approximately 72% of them singletons. Antigens of these TCRs are unknown. Sample: CD4+ T cells from PBMCs cultured with HCoV-229E spike peptides, taken after COVID-19 vaccination. The source is a human donor who received a COVID-19 vaccine. Both conserved end residues are part of each CDR3. D genes are given only for firm matches. For some rows the clone size is stated as once, few or many, or as a class when expanded; others skip it.

clone_size	v_call	j_call	d_call	cdr3_length	cdr3_aa	cdr3_nt
once	TRBV6-5	TRBJ1-1	NA	12	CASNPSGAEAFF	TGTGCCAGCAATCCCTCGGGAGCTGAAGCTTTCTTT
NA	TRBV9	TRBJ2-2	NA	15	CASSVTPIGTGELFF	TGTGCCAGCAGCGTAACCCCGATCGGTACCGGGGAGCTGTTTTTT
NA	TRBV5-6	TRBJ2-7	NA	14	CASSLVTSRYEQYF	TGTGCCAGCAGCTTAGTCACCTCACGGTACGAGCAGTACTTC
NA	TRBV5-1	TRBJ2-1	TRBD2	15	CASTYQSGIYNEQFF	TGCGCCAGCACCTATCAAAGCGGGATTTACAATGAGCAGTTCTTC
NA	TRBV11-1	TRBJ1-2	NA	14	CASSFGPVSYGYTF	TGTGCCAGCAGCTTCGGTCCCGTTAGCTATGGCTACACCTTC
NA	TRBV4-1	TRBJ1-5	NA	17	CASSQGQGVRGNQPQHF	TGCGCCAGCAGCCAAGGGCAAGGGGTTCGGGGCAATCAGCCCCAGCATTTT
NA	TRBV12-3/TRBV12-4	TRBJ1-2	NA	13	CASSWRVFYGYTF	TGTGCCAGCAGTTGGAGGGTCTTCTATGGCTACACCTTC
NA	TRBV14	TRBJ1-2	TRBD1	13	CASSEQGAYGYTF	TGTGCCAGCAGCGAACAGGGGGCTTATGGCTACACCTTC
NA	TRBV9	TRBJ1-2	NA	14	CASSVDRLQDGYTF	TGTGCCAGCAGCGTAGATAGGCTTCAGGATGGCTACACCTTC
NA	TRBV4-1	TRBJ1-5	TRBD1	17	CASSQYERGRSHQPQHF	TGCGCCAGCAGCCAATACGAAAGGGGGCGTAGTCATCAGCCCCAGCATTTT
NA	TRBV6-5	TRBJ2-3	NA	13	CASSYPPEMTQYF	TGTGCCAGCAGTTACCCCCCGGAGATGACGCAGTATTTT
NA	TRBV3-1/TRBV3-2	TRBJ2-7	NA	12	CASSQDQLVQYF	TGTGCCAGCAGCCAAGATCAACTAGTTCAGTACTTC
NA	TRBV4-1	TRBJ1-1	NA	16	CASSQGDLGLSTEAFF	TGCGCCAGCAGCCAAGGTGATCTGGGGTTGAGCACTGAAGCTTTCTTT
NA	TRBV5-1	TRBJ2-7	NA	15	CASSLDPAVSYEQYF	TGCGCCAGCAGCTTAGACCCGGCGGTATCCTACGAGCAGTACTTC
NA	TRBV5-6	TRBJ1-1	NA	11	CASSRNSRTAF	TGTGCCAGCAGCCGTAACAGCAGGACAGCGTTT
few	TRBV5-5	TRBJ1-1	NA	14	CASSGLIKNTEAFF	TGTGCCAGCAGCGGTCTAATTAAGAACACTGAAGCTTTCTTT
NA	TRBV15	TRBJ1-2	NA	18	CATSGTRVLPRGGNGYTF	TGTGCCACCAGCGGTACGAGGGTCCTTCCCAGAGGGGGAAATGGCTACACCTTC
NA	TRBV3-1/TRBV3-2	TRBJ1-1	NA	13	CASSQGSLVEAFF	TGTGCCAGCAGCCAGGGGTCCCTCGTCGAAGCTTTCTTT
few	TRBV7-9	TRBJ2-5	TRBD2	14	CASSLASGQETQYF	TGTGCCAGCAGCTTAGCTAGCGGGCAAGAGACCCAGTACTTC
NA	TRBV7-6	TRBJ2-6	NA	16	CASSLLANSGANVLTF	TGTGCCAGCAGCTTATTAGCCAACTCTGGGGCCAACGTCCTGACTTTC
NA	TRBV2	TRBJ2-7	NA	14	CASSERQAISEQYF	TGTGCCAGCAGTGAACGGCAGGCCATATCCGAGCAGTACTTC
NA	TRBV9	TRBJ1-6	NA	15	CASSVAPLRDSPLHF	TGTGCCAGCAGCGTAGCTCCATTGAGGGATTCACCCCTCCACTTT
few	TRBV3-1/TRBV3-2	TRBJ2-5	NA	15	CASSQDPPSVGAQYF	TGTGCCAGCAGCCAAGACCCTCCCAGTGTCGGGGCCCAGTACTTC
NA	TRBV18	TRBJ1-5	NA	15	CASSPSFDSNQPQHF	TGTGCCAGCTCACCCTCCTTCGATAGCAATCAGCCCCAGCATTTT
NA	TRBV20-1	TRBJ2-7	NA	14	CSVSLGLSSYEQYF	TGCAGTGTTAGTCTGGGGTTGAGCTCCTACGAGCAGTACTTC
NA	TRBV2	TRBJ1-2	TRBD1	15	CASRDTGGVGYGYTF	TGTGCCAGCAGGGACACAGGGGGCGTAGGGTATGGCTACACCTTC
few	TRBV5-1	TRBJ2-1	NA	15	CASSLGGGSYNEQFF	TGCGCCAGCAGCTTGGGAGGGGGCTCCTACAATGAGCAGTTCTTC
NA	TRBV6-6	TRBJ1-2	NA	16	CASSYPRGGYNYGYTF	TGTGCCAGCAGTTACCCGCGGGGAGGTTATAACTATGGCTACACCTTC
few	TRBV27	TRBJ1-4	NA	12	CASSFLGGKLFF	TGTGCCAGCAGTTTCCTGGGCGGAAAACTGTTTTTT
NA	TRBV5-1	TRBJ2-6	TRBD1	20	CASSPLLTGGLSSGANVLTF	TGCGCCAGCAGCCCATTGTTGACAGGGGGCCTCAGCTCTGGGGCCAACGTCCTGACTTTC
NA	TRBV11-3	TRBJ2-7	NA	15	CASSTGQAGHYEQYF	TGTGCCAGCAGTACGGGACAAGCGGGTCACTACGAGCAGTACTTC
NA	TRBV7-9	TRBJ1-4	NA	19	CASSVGIGFEYGTNEKLFF	TGTGCCAGCAGCGTAGGGATCGGGTTCGAGTATGGAACTAATGAAAAACTGTTTTTT
NA	TRBV19	TRBJ2-5	TRBD1	16	CASSHSGGRGQETQYF	TGTGCCAGTAGTCACTCTGGGGGCAGGGGGCAAGAGACCCAGTACTTC
NA	TRBV5-1	TRBJ2-2	NA	16	CASSLGVETNTGELFF	TGCGCCAGCAGCTTGGGTGTGGAAACGAACACCGGGGAGCTGTTTTTT
NA	TRBV19	TRBJ2-1	TRBD2	16	CASSTGLAGGDGEQFF	TGTGCCAGTAGTACCGGACTAGCGGGAGGCGATGGTGAGCAGTTCTTC
NA	TRBV6-5	TRBJ2-7	TRBD1	14	CASSRDSFSYEQYF	TGTGCCAGCAGCCGGGACAGTTTCTCCTACGAGCAGTACTTC
NA	TRBV5-1	TRBJ2-7	TRBD1	15	CASSWGDRVAYEQYF	TGCGCCAGCAGCTGGGGGGACAGGGTGGCCTACGAGCAGTACTTC
NA	TRBV18	TRBJ2-1	TRBD2	16	CASSPSKSGGANEQFF	TGTGCCAGCTCACCATCAAAAAGCGGGGGGGCCAATGAGCAGTTCTTC
NA	TRBV5-1	TRBJ1-3	NA	13	CAERRCRGNTIYF	TGCGCCGAGAGGCGGTGTAGGGGAAACACCATATATTTT
NA	TRBV28	TRBJ1-5	TRBD1	12	CASNIQGEPQHF	TGTGCCAGCAATATTCAGGGGGAGCCCCAGCATTTT